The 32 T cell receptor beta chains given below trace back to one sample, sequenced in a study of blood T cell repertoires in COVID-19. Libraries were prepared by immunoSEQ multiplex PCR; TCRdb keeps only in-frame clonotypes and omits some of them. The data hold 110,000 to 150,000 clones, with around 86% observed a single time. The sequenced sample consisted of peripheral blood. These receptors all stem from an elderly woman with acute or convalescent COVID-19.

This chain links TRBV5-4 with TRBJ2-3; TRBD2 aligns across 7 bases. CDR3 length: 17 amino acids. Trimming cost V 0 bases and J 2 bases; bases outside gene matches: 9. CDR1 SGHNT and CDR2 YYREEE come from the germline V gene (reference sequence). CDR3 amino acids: CASSLGALADSTDTQYF. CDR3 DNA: TGTGCCAGCAGCTTGGGGGCCCTAGCGGACTCCACAGATACGCAGTATTTT.

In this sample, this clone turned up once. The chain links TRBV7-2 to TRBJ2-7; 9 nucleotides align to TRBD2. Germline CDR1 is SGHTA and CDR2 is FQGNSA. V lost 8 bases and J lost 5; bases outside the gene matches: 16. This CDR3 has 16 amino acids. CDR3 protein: CASSLNPGLATDEQYF. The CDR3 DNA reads TGTGCCAGCTCCTTAAACCCGGGACTAGCTACTGACGAGCAGTACTTC.

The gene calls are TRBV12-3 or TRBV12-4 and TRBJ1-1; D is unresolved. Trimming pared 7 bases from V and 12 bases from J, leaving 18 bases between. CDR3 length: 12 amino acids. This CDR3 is CASTSIHRRTFF. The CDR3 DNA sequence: TGTGCCAGCACCTCAATACATCGGCGGACTTTCTTT.

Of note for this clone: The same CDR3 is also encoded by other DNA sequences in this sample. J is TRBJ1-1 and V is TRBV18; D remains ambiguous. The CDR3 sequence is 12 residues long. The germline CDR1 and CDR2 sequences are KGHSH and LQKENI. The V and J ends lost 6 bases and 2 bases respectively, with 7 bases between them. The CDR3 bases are TGTGCCAGCTCTCCTCGTAACACTGAAGCTTTCTTT. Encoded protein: CASSPRNTEAFF.

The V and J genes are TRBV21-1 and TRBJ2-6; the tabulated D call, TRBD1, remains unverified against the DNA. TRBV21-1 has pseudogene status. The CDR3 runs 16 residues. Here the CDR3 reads CASSKVAVSGANVLTF. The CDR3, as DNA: TGTGCCAGCAGCAAAGTGGCCGTCTCTGGGGCCAACGTCCTGACTTTC.

Here the CDR3 reads CASSPQGPQETQYF. DNA for the CDR3: TGTGCCAGCTCACCACAGGGGCCCCAAGAGACCCAGTACTTC. V and J are TRBV18 and TRBJ2-5, with D possibly matching TRBD1 (5 bases). There are 14 residues in the CDR3. Trimming pared 1 base from V and 1 base from J, leaving 7 bases between. Per the germline V gene, CDR1 is KGHSH and CDR2 is LQKENI.

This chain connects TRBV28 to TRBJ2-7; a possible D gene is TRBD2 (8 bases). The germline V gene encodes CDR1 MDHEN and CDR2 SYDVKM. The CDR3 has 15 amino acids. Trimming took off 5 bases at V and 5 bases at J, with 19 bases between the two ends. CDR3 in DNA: TGTGCCAGCAGTCCCGCCGGGAGGGGGCAAAACGAGCAGTACTTC. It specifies CASSPAGRGQNEQYF.

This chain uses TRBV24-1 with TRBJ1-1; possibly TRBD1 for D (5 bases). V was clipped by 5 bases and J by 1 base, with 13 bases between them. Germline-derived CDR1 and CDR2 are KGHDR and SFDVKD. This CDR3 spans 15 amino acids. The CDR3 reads CATSAEGSGNTEAFF. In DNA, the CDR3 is TGTGCCACCAGTGCGGAGGGGAGTGGGAACACTGAAGCTTTCTTT.

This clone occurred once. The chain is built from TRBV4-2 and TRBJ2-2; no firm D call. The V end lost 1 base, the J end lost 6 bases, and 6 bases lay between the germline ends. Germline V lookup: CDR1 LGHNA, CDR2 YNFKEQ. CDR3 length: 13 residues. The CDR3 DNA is TGTGCCAGCAGCCAAGTCAGGCCCGGGGAGCTGTTTTTT. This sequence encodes CASSQVRPGELFF.

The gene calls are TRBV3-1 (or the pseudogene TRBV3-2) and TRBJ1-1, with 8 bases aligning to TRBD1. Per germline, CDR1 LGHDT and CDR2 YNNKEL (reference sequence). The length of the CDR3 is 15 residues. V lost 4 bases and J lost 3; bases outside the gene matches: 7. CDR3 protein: CASSLQGASYTEAFF. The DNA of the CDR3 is TGTGCCAGCAGCCTCCAGGGGGCGAGCTACACTGAAGCTTTCTTT.

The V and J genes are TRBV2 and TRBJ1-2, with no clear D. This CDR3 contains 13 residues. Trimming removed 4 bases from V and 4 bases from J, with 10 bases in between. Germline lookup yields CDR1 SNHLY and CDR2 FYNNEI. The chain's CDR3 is CASSGSDFYGYTF. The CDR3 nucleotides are TGTGCCAGCAGTGGGTCAGATTTCTATGGCTACACCTTC.

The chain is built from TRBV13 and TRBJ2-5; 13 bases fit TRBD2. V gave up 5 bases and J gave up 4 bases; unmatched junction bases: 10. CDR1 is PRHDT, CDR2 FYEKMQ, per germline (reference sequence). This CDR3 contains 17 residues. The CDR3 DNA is TGTGCCAGCAGCCCACGAACTAGCGGGAGGGCCCTAGAGACCCAGTACTTC. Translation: CASSPRTSGRALETQYF.

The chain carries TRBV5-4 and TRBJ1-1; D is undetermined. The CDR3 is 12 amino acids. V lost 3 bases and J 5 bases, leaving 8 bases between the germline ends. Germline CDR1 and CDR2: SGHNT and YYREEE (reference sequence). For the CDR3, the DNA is TGTGCCAGCAGCTCGCGGTGGACTGAAGCTTTCTTT. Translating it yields CASSSRWTEAFF.

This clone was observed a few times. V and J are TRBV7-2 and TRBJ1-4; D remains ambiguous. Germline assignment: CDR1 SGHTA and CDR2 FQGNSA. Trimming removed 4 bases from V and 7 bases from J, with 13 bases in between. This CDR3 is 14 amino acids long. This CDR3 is CASSWSGSGEKLFF. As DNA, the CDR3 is TGTGCCAGCAGCTGGTCGGGTAGTGGTGAAAAACTGTTTTTT. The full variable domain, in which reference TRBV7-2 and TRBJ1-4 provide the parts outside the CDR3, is GAGVSQSPSNKVTEKGKDVELRCDPISGHTALYWYRQSLGQGLEFLIYFQGNSAPDKSGLPSDRFSAERTGGSVSTLTIQRTQQEDSAVYLCASSWSGSGEKLFFGSGTQLSVL.

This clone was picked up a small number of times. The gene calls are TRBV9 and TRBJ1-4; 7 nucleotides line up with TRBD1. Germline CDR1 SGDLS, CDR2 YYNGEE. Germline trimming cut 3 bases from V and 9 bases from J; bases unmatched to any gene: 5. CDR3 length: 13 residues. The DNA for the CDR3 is TGTGCCAGCAGCGCCCCAGGGGGGCAAAAACTGTTTTTT. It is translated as CASSAPGGQKLFF.

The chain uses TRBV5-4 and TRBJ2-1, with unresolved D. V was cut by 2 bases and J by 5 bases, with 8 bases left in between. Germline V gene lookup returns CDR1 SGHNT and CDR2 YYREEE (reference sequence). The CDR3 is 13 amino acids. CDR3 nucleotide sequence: TGTGCCAGCAGCTTACGTACGGACAATGAGCAGTTCTTC. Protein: CASSLRTDNEQFF.

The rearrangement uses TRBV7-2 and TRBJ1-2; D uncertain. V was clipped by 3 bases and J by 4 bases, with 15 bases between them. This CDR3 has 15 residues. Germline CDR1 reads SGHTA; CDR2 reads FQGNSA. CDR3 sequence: CASSLKGGETYGYTF. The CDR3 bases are TGTGCCAGCAGCTTGAAAGGCGGGGAAACCTATGGCTACACCTTC.

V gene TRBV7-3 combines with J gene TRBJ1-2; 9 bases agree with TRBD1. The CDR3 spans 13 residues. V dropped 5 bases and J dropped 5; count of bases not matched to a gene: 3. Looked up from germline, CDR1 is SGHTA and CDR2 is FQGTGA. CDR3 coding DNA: TGTGCCAGCAGCGCGGGACAGGGTTATGGCTACACCTTC. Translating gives CASSAGQGYGYTF.

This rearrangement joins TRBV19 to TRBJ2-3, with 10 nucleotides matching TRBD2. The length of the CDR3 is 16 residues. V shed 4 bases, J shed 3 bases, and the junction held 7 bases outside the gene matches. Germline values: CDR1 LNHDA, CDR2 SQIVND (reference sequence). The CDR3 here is CASSKIAGGFTDTQYF. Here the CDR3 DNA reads TGTGCCAGTAGTAAAATAGCGGGGGGCTTTACAGATACGCAGTATTTT.

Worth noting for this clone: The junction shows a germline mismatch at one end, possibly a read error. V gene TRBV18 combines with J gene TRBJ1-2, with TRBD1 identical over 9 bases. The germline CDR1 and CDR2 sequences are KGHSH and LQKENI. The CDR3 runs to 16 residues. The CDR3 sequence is CASSPPGQGSGYGYTF. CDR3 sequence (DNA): TGTGCCAGCTCCCCACCGGGACAGGGATCAGGCTATGGCTACACCTTC.

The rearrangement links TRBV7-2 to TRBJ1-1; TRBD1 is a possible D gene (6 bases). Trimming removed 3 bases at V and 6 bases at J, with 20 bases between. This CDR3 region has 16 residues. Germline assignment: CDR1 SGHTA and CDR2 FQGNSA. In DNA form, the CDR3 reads TGTGCCAGCAGCTTGGGGGCGGTTGGAGGACAGTCTGAAGCTTTCTTT. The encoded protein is CASSLGAVGGQSEAFF.

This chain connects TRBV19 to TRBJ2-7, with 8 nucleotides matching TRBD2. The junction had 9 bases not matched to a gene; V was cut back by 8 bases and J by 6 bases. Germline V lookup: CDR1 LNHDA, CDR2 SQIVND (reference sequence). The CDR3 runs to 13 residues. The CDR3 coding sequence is TGTGCCAGTTCGATAGCGGGACAAGCCGAGCAGTACTTC. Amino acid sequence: CASSIAGQAEQYF.

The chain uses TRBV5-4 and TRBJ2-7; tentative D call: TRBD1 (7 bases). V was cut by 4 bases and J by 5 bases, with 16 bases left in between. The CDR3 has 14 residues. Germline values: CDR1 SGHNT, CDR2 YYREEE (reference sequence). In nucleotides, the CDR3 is TGTGCCAGCAGCCCACGACAGGGAGGACACGAGCAGTACTTC. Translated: CASSPRQGGHEQYF.

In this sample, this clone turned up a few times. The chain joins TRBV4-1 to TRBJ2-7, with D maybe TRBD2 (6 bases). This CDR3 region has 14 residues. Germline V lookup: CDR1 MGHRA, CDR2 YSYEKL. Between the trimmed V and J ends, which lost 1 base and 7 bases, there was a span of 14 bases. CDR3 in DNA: TGCGCCAGCAGCCAAGTCGGAGGGCCAAGGGAGCAGTACTTC. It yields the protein CASSQVGGPREQYF.

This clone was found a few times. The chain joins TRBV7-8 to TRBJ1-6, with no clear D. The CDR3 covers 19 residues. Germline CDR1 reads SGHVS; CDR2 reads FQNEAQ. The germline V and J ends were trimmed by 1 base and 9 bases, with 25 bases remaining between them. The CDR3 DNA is TGTGCCAGCAGCTTAGACAGACGGCCCTTTGGGTGGAAAAGTTCACCCCTCCACTTT. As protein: CASSLDRRPFGWKSSPLHF.

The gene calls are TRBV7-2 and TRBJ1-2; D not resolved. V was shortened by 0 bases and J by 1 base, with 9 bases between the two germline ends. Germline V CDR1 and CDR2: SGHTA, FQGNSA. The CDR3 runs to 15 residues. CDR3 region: CASSLAPEVNYGYTF. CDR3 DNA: TGTGCCAGCAGCTTAGCGCCCGAGGTTAACTATGGCTACACCTTC. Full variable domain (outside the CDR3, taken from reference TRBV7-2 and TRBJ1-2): GAGVSQSPSNKVTEKGKDVELRCDPISGHTALYWYRQSLGQGLEFLIYFQGNSAPDKSGLPSDRFSAERTGGSVSTLTIQRTQQEDSAVYLCASSLAPEVNYGYTFGSGTRLTVV.

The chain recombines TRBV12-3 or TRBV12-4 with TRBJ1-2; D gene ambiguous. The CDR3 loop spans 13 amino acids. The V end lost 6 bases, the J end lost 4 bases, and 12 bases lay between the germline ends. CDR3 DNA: TGTGCCAGCAGGGTAGGGAGTCTCTATGGCTACACCTTC. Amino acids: CASRVGSLYGYTF.

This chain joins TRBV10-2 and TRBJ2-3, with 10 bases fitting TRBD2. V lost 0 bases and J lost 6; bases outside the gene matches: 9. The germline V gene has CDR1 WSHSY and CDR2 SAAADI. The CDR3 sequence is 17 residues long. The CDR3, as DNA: TGCGCCAGCAGTGAGTCGCCTAGCGGGGGTCCTCCGGATACGCAGTATTTT. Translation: CASSESPSGGPPDTQYF.

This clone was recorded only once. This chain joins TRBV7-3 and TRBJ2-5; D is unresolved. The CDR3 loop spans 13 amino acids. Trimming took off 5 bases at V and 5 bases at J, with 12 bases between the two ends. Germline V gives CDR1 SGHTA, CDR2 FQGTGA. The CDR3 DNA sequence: TGTGCCAGCAGCAAAAATGCGAGGGAGACCCAGTACTTC. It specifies CASSKNARETQYF.

CDR3 nucleotides: TGTGCCAGCAGCTTTTGGGGGCACGGGGAGCTGTTTTTT. Translated, it gives CASSFWGHGELFF. The chain couples TRBV5-5 to TRBJ2-2; TRBD1 might be the D (6 bases). This CDR3 comprises 13 residues. V was cut by 2 bases and J by 7 bases, with 9 bases left in between. Germline V gene sequence: CDR1 SGHKS, CDR2 YYEKEE (reference sequence). Drawing the rest from reference TRBV5-5 and TRBJ2-2, the complete variable domain is DAGVTQSPTHLIKTRGQQVTLRCSPISGHKSVSWYQQVLGQGPQFIFQYYEKEERGRGNFPDRFSARQFPNYSSELNVNALLLGDSALYLCASSFWGHGELFFGEGSRLTVL.

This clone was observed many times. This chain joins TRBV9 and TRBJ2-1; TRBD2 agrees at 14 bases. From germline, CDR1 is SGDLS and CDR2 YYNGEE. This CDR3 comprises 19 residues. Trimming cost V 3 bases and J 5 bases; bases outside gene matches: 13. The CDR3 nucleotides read TGTGCCAGCAGCGCACCTTTAGGACTAGCGGGGGGCCTGAACAATGAGCAGTTCTTC. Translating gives CASSAPLGLAGGLNNEQFF.

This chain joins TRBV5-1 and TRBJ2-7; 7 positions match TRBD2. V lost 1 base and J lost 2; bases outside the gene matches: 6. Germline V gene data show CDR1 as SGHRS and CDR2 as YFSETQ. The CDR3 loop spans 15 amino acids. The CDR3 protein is CASSLWGGAAYEQYF. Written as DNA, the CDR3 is TGCGCCAGCAGCTTGTGGGGAGGGGCTGCCTACGAGCAGTACTTC. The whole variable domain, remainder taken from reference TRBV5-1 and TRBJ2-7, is KAGVTQTPRYLIKTRGQQVTLSCSPISGHRSVSWYQQTPGQGLQFLFEYFSETQRNKGNFPGRFSGRQFSNSRSEMNVSTLELGDSALYLCASSLWGGAAYEQYFGPGTRLTVT.